The 16 T cell receptor beta chains presented below share a single source sample, sequenced in a study of blood T cell repertoires in COVID-19. Sequencing was performed with immunoSEQ multiplex PCR; in TCRdb, only in-frame clones are kept and a portion is missing. The sample has about 180,000 clones; around 86% are singletons. Input material: peripheral blood. These receptor sequences come from an older woman with COVID-19, enrolled during active disease.

This clone was detected once. This chain connects TRBV6-5 to TRBJ1-2, with D possibly matching TRBD1 (6 bases). Trimming took off 8 bases at V and 0 bases at J, with 13 bases between the two ends. The length of the CDR3 is 14 residues. Germline V gene sequence: CDR1 MNHEY, CDR2 SVGAGI. DNA of the CDR3: TGTGCCAGCGGGGGAAGGACAGCTAACTATGGCTACACCTTC. Its translation: CASGGRTANYGYTF.

This chain uses TRBV27 with TRBJ2-6, with 8 bases identical to TRBD1. The CDR3 runs to 17 residues. CDR1 and CDR2 (germline): MNHEY, SMNVEV (reference sequence). J gave up 3 bases and V 1 base, and 5 bases lay outside the gene matches. In nucleotides, the CDR3 is TGTGCCAGCAGTTTATGGCAGGGGGCGAGTGGGGCCAACGTCCTGACTTTC. Translating it yields CASSLWQGASGANVLTF.

The chain employs TRBV4-3 and TRBJ2-2; 7 bases map to TRBD2. V was clipped by 1 base and J by 3 bases; unmatched bases: 2. Germline V gene data show CDR1 as LGHNA and CDR2 as YSLEER. The CDR3 has 15 residues. The CDR3 DNA reads TGCGCCAGCAGCCAAGGGCGGGAGTACACCGGGGAGCTGTTTTTT. Encoded protein: CASSQGREYTGELFF.

The chain has TRBV3-1 (or the pseudogene TRBV3-2) and TRBJ1-4; tentative D call: TRBD1 (6 bases). The CDR3 is 18 residues long. Trimming stripped 1 base from V and 5 bases from J, with 20 bases between. Germline values: CDR1 LGHDT, CDR2 YNNKEL (reference sequence). DNA for the CDR3: TGTGCCAGCAGCCAAGTGCGCAGGGTGGGGGCCATGAATGAAAAACTGTTTTTT. Its protein product is CASSQVRRVGAMNEKLFF.

This chain joins TRBV5-1 and TRBJ1-6; 7 nucleotides match TRBD1. The CDR3 sequence is 14 residues long. The germline gives CDR1 SGHRS, CDR2 YFSETQ. The V and J ends lost 0 bases and 9 bases, in that order; junction bases with no gene match: 3. DNA of the CDR3: TGCGCCAGCAGCTTGGTGACAGGGTTTTCACCCCTCCACTTT. It specifies CASSLVTGFSPLHF.

This clone was counted between two and nine times. The CDR3 here is CASSESGAGELFF. CDR3 bases: TGCGCCAGCAGTGAGTCAGGAGCCGGGGAGCTGTTTTTT. V and J are TRBV10-2 and TRBJ2-2; the D is unclear. V lost 0 bases and J 6 bases, leaving 5 bases between the germline ends. The CDR3 is 13 residues long. Germline loops: CDR1 WSHSY, CDR2 SAAADI.

This chain uses TRBV19 with TRBJ1-2, with D possibly matching TRBD1 (6 bases). Germline CDR1 is LNHDA and CDR2 is SQIVND (reference sequence). The CDR3 extends over 14 amino acids. Trimming shortened V by 1 base and J by 8 bases, and 14 bases separated the two germline ends. The CDR3, as DNA: TGTGCCAGTAGTATAGGTGGGGACAAGTCCGGCTACACCTTC. Translating it yields CASSIGGDKSGYTF.

This chain links TRBV30 with TRBJ2-7, with a tentative D call TRBD1 (6 bases). The CDR3 extends over 13 amino acids. Germline values: CDR1 GTSNPN, CDR2 SVGIG (reference sequence). The V gene lost 2 bases and the J gene lost 2 bases, with 10 bases spanning the gap. Written as DNA, the CDR3 is TGTGCCTGGAGTAAACAGGGAACCTACGAGCAGTACTTC. Protein: CAWSKQGTYEQYF.

The chain is built from TRBV7-8 and TRBJ1-1; D is unclear. CDR1 is SGHVS and CDR2 is FQNEAQ in the germline V gene. V gave up 5 bases and J gave up 0 bases, with 4 bases separating them. The CDR3 length is 12 residues. The CDR3 nucleotides are TGTGCCAGCAGCCTAATGAACACTGAAGCTTTCTTT. Translating it yields CASSLMNTEAFF.

This chain joins TRBV4-1 and TRBJ2-5; maybe TRBD2 (5 bases). The CDR3 covers 14 residues. V was clipped by 2 bases and J by 1 base, with 8 bases between them. CDR1 is MGHRA and CDR2 is YSYEKL in the germline V gene. The CDR3 loop reads CASSQRGTQETQYF. CDR3 bases: TGCGCCAGCAGCCAACGGGGTACCCAAGAGACCCAGTACTTC.

V usage is TRBV6-4 and J usage is TRBJ1-1; TRBD1 aligns across 10 bases. The CDR3 has 17 amino acids. Germline CDR1 MRHNA, CDR2 SNTAGT. V trimming: 0 bases; J trimming: 5 bases; junction bases outside the gene matches: 9. CDR3 sequence reads: CASSDSTIRTGGTEAFF. DNA for the CDR3: TGTGCCAGCAGTGACTCGACCATCAGGACAGGGGGGACTGAAGCTTTCTTT.

The chain links TRBV2 to TRBJ2-2; D is undetermined. Trimming took off 4 bases at V and 0 bases at J, with 15 bases between the two ends. Germline V gene data show CDR1 as SNHLY and CDR2 as FYNNEI. CDR3 size: 17 residues. The DNA of the CDR3 is TGTGCCAGCAGTGTCTTGTCCCTGTTCGCGAACACCGGGGAGCTGTTTTTT. As protein: CASSVLSLFANTGELFF.

A single count supports this clone. This chain uses TRBV4-3 with TRBJ2-1; 8 bases fit TRBD1. The ends lost 4 bases at V and 0 bases at J; junction bases unmatched: 8. CDR1 is LGHNA and CDR2 is YSLEER in the germline V gene. There are 17 residues in the CDR3. The CDR3 here is CASSPPRTGNSYNEQFF. CDR3 nucleotides: TGCGCCAGCAGCCCTCCAAGGACAGGGAACTCCTACAATGAGCAGTTCTTC.

V usage is TRBV4-3 and J usage is TRBJ1-2, with 7 bases aligning to TRBD1. The CDR3 consists of 16 residues. V shed 3 bases and J 0 bases; nucleotides not matched to a gene: 7. Germline CDR1 is LGHNA and CDR2 is YSLEER. This CDR3 reads CASSHVTGEANYGYTF. The CDR3 nucleotides are TGCGCCAGCAGCCATGTTACAGGGGAAGCTAACTATGGCTACACCTTC.

The gene calls are TRBV5-1 and TRBJ2-1; TRBD2 matches 11 bases. The CDR3 extends over 15 amino acids. V trimming: 7 bases; J trimming: 4 bases; junction bases outside the gene matches: 7. Germline V lookup: CDR1 SGHRS, CDR2 YFSETQ. The CDR3 region has the DNA TGCGCCAGCCGTCTAGCGGGAGGACCTTACAATGAGCAGTTCTTC. Its protein product is CASRLAGGPYNEQFF.

This chain uses TRBV30 with TRBJ2-6; 7 nucleotides align to TRBD2. The germline CDR1 and CDR2 sequences are GTSNPN and SVGIG (reference sequence). This CDR3 has 18 amino acids. The V and J ends lost 3 bases and 1 base, in that order; junction bases with no gene match: 12. The CDR3, as DNA: TGTGCCTGGAGGCGATCTAGCGGAGCCCGGTCTGGGGCCAACGTCCTGACTTTC. Translating it yields CAWRRSSGARSGANVLTF.